Shown below are 10 T cell receptor beta chains from a single sample sequenced in a study of PD-1 blockade in classical Hodgkin lymphoma. Time point defined: newly diagnosed, previously untreated cHL patient sample. Here immunoSEQ multiplex PCR was the method, and the copy in TCRdb shows in-frame clones only, minus some. The sample lists around 43,000 clones; about nine tenths were seen once. Specimen: peripheral blood mononuclear cells (PBMCs). The receptors stem from a human donor with classical Hodgkin lymphoma.

V gene TRBV6-1 combines with J gene TRBJ1-5; D is possibly TRBD1 (6 bases). This CDR3 region has 18 residues. V lost 2 bases, J lost 6 bases, and 23 bases lay in between. Looked up from germline, CDR1 is MNHNS and CDR2 is SASEGT. The CDR3 region is CASSEKSWAFGDTQPQHF. The DNA for the CDR3 is TGTGCCAGCAGTGAAAAGTCCTGGGCATTCGGGGACACTCAGCCCCAGCATTTT.

The chain links TRBV28 to TRBJ1-5, with TRBD1 matching over 10 bases. V lost 5 bases and J lost 2; bases outside the gene matches: 12. This CDR3 contains 18 residues. CDR1 and CDR2 from the germline V gene are MDHEN and SYDVKM. CDR3 DNA sequence: TGTGCCAGCAGTCCCCGGGACAGGGGTGGTTGGGGCAATCAGCCCCAGCATTTT. It encodes CASSPRDRGGWGNQPQHF.

This clone was detected once. The chain combines TRBV19 with TRBJ1-1; D remains ambiguous. The CDR3 contains 14 residues. CDR1 is LNHDA, CDR2 SQIVND, per germline (reference sequence). V was shortened by 10 bases and J by 0 bases, with 15 bases between the two germline ends. DNA of the CDR3: TGTGCCACTATGGACCCCGGGGTGAACACTGAAGCTTTCTTT. Residues: CATMDPGVNTEAFF. Combining the CDR3 with reference TRBV19 and TRBJ1-1 gives the whole variable domain DGGITQSPKYLFRKEGQNVTLSCEQNLNHDAMYWYRQDPGQGLRLIYYSQIVNDFQKGDIAEGYSVSREKKESFPLTVTSAQKNPTAFYLCATMDPGVNTEAFFGQGTRLTVV.

The V and J genes are TRBV19 and TRBJ1-3; D gene unclear. The CDR3 has 15 residues. Germline V gives CDR1 LNHDA, CDR2 SQIVND (reference sequence). V was shortened by 7 bases and J by 0 bases, with 13 bases between the two germline ends. CDR3 protein: CASKYDGISGNTIYF. The CDR3 DNA reads as TGTGCCAGTAAGTACGACGGGATCTCTGGAAACACCATATATTTT. Supplemented by reference TRBV19 and TRBJ1-3, the full variable domain reads DGGITQSPKYLFRKEGQNVTLSCEQNLNHDAMYWYRQDPGQGLRLIYYSQIVNDFQKGDIAEGYSVSREKKESFPLTVTSAQKNPTAFYLCASKYDGISGNTIYFGEGSWLTVV.

For this clone: Other DNA variants within this sample encode the same CDR3. The chain joins TRBV9 to TRBJ2-2; D might be TRBD1 or TRBD2, each matching 6 bases. The V end was cut by 2 bases, the J end by 0 bases, with 11 bases between. Germline CDR1 reads SGDLS; CDR2 reads YYNGEE. The CDR3 length is 16 residues. The CDR3 sequence: CASSVEGGANTGELFF. CDR3 DNA: TGTGCCAGCAGCGTGGAGGGGGGTGCGAACACCGGGGAGCTGTTTTTT. The complete variable domain, with remaining parts taken from reference TRBV9 and TRBJ2-2, reads DSGVTQTPKHLITATGQRVTLRCSPRSGDLSVYWYQQSLDQGLQFLIQYYNGEERAKGNILERFSAQQFPDLHSELNLSSLELGDSALYFCASSVEGGANTGELFFGEGSRLTVL.

The V call is TRBV18, the J call TRBJ2-1, with TRBD2 matching over 13 bases. The ends lost 3 bases at V and 8 bases at J; junction bases unmatched: 7. Germline CDR1 and CDR2: KGHSH and LQKENI. This CDR3 has 16 amino acids. The CDR3 loop is CASSPAGLAGIYEQFF. The CDR3 region has the DNA TGTGCCAGCTCACCGGCGGGACTAGCGGGGATCTATGAGCAGTTCTTC. The complete variable domain, with remaining parts taken from reference TRBV18 and TRBJ2-1, reads NAGVMQNPRHLVRRRGQEARLRCSPMKGHSHVYWYRQLPEEGLKFMVYLQKENIIDESGMPKERFSAEFPKEGPSILRIQQVVRGDSAAYFCASSPAGLAGIYEQFFGPGTRLTVL.

The rearrangement links TRBV19 to TRBJ1-1; D possibly corresponds to TRBD1 (6 bases). V dropped 6 bases and J dropped 3 bases, with 17 bases sitting between them. The CDR3 runs 15 residues. Germline V CDR1 and CDR2: LNHDA, SQIVND (reference sequence). The CDR3, as DNA: TGTGCCAGTAGGCGGACAGACTTTGGAGACACTGAAGCTTTCTTT. It translates to CASRRTDFGDTEAFF.

This chain links TRBV19 with TRBJ2-7; possibly TRBD2 for D (5 bases). This CDR3 contains 12 residues. Germline values: CDR1 LNHDA, CDR2 SQIVND (reference sequence). V was cut by 5 bases and J by 6 bases, with 11 bases left in between. CDR3 sequence reads: CASSGRGFEQYF. The CDR3 DNA is TGTGCCAGTAGTGGGAGAGGCTTCGAGCAGTACTTC.

V is TRBV5-1 and J is TRBJ2-5; D may be TRBD1 (5 bases). This CDR3 is 14 amino acids long. V gave up 4 bases and J gave up 5 bases, with 15 bases separating them. The germline V gene encodes CDR1 SGHRS and CDR2 YFSETQ. CDR3: CASSPSGKGETQYF. The CDR3 DNA reads as TGCGCCAGCAGCCCCTCAGGGAAAGGGGAGACCCAGTACTTC.

The chain carries TRBV7-3 and TRBJ2-5; D is tentatively TRBD1 or TRBD2 (6 bases each). This CDR3 contains 15 residues. V shed 1 base and J shed 5 bases, with 14 bases lying between them. The germline V gene encodes CDR1 SGHTA and CDR2 FQGTGA. The CDR3 DNA sequence: TGTGCCAGCAGCTTAATACGGGGGCCAACCGAGACCCAGTACTTC. Its protein product is CASSLIRGPTETQYF.